The 14 T cell receptor beta chains below all came from one sample that was sequenced in a study of blood T cell repertoires in COVID-19. This table comes from immunoSEQ multiplex PCR, and its TCRdb copy is limited to in-frame clones, with some not included. The sample holds 110,000 to 150,000 clones; approximately 80% are singletons and the top ten take about 2.9%. Sequenced: peripheral blood. Every receptor here comes from a woman aged 80 or over with acute or convalescent COVID-19.

This chain uses TRBV7-9 with TRBJ1-4; TRBD1 matches 8 bases. This CDR3 contains 14 residues. Germline V gene lookup returns CDR1 SEHNR and CDR2 FQNEAQ (reference sequence). V dropped 4 bases and J dropped 4; count of bases not matched to a gene: 2. Here the CDR3 DNA reads TGTGCCAGCAGCTCGGGACAGGATAATGAAAAACTGTTTTTT. Its translation: CASSSGQDNEKLFF.

The chain couples TRBV13 to TRBJ1-1; 11 nucleotides line up with TRBD1. Trimming took 0 bases from V and 5 from J; bases not matched to a gene: 2. Germline CDR1 is PRHDT and CDR2 is FYEKMQ (reference sequence). There are 15 residues in the CDR3. The CDR3 region is CASSLGRDRGTEAFF. The CDR3 region has the DNA TGTGCCAGCAGCTTAGGCCGGGACAGGGGGACTGAAGCTTTCTTT.

This chain connects TRBV2 to TRBJ1-1, with D tentatively TRBD1 (6 bases). The length of the CDR3 is 15 residues. The V gene's germline CDR1 is SNHLY and CDR2 FYNNEI. The ends were cut back, 5 bases at V and 0 bases at J, with 13 bases in the middle. As DNA, the CDR3 is TGTGCCAGCAGTAAGGGGGAGAGCATGAACACTGAAGCTTTCTTT. Translating it yields CASSKGESMNTEAFF. Filled out from reference TRBV2 and TRBJ1-1, the complete variable domain reads EPEVTQTPSHQVTQMGQEVILRCVPISNHLYFYWYRQILGQKVEFLVSFYNNEISEKSEIFDDQFSVERPDGSNFTLKIRSTKLEDSAMYFCASSKGESMNTEAFFGQGTRLTVV.

The chain uses TRBV5-1 and TRBJ2-7; TRBD1 is a possible D gene (6 bases). V lost 2 bases, J lost 0 bases, and 9 bases lay in between. The CDR3 runs 14 residues. Germline V gene sequence: CDR1 SGHRS, CDR2 YFSETQ. The CDR3 DNA follows: TGCGCCAGCAGCTTCCGGGACAACTCCTACGAGCAGTACTTC. Amino acids: CASSFRDNSYEQYF.

The chain joins TRBV7-2 to TRBJ2-7; a possible D gene is TRBD2 (7 bases). V gave up 2 bases and J gave up 5 bases, with 13 bases separating them. The CDR3 runs to 14 residues. Germline CDR1 reads SGHTA; CDR2 reads FQGNSA. The DNA of the CDR3 is TGTGCCAGCAGCTTATCGAGGGGGGGGAACGAGCAGTACTTC. It translates to CASSLSRGGNEQYF.

This chain connects TRBV10-3 to TRBJ2-1; 11 nucleotides align to TRBD2. Per the germline V gene, CDR1 is ENHRY and CDR2 is SYGVKD. The CDR3 spans 15 residues. V lost 5 bases, J lost 3 bases, and 3 bases stayed unmatched. The CDR3 is CAISQLAGDYNEQFF. As DNA, the CDR3 is TGTGCCATCAGTCAACTAGCGGGAGACTACAATGAGCAGTTCTTC.

V is TRBV5-1 and J is TRBJ1-2; tentatively, D is TRBD1 (5 bases). The V gene lost 4 bases and the J gene lost 2 bases, with 15 bases spanning the gap. The CDR3 covers 15 residues. The germline gives CDR1 SGHRS, CDR2 YFSETQ. CDR3 in DNA: TGCGCCAGCAGCCCCGTGGGGCCCCGAAACTATGGCTACACCTTC. Translated, it gives CASSPVGPRNYGYTF.

The chain is built from TRBV7-6 and TRBJ2-2, with D perhaps TRBD1 (6 bases). This CDR3 contains 15 residues. Trimming left V 5 bases short and J 0 bases short, with 10 bases between. Per germline, CDR1 SGHVS and CDR2 FNYEAQ. The CDR3 DNA follows: TGTGCCAGCAGCCCCGGGACAACGAACACCGGGGAGCTGTTTTTT. It codes for CASSPGTTNTGELFF. The full variable domain, rest sourced from reference TRBV7-6 and TRBJ2-2, is GAGVSQSPRYKVTKRGQDVALRCDPISGHVSLYWYRQALGQGPEFLTYFNYEAQQDKSGLPNDRFSAERPEGSISTLTIQRTEQRDSAMYRCASSPGTTNTGELFFGEGSRLTVL.

V gene TRBV12-3 or TRBV12-4 combines with J gene TRBJ2-1, with D possibly matching TRBD1 (6 bases). The V end lost 5 bases, the J end lost 11 bases, and 13 bases lay between the germline ends. The CDR3 has 12 amino acids. The CDR3 bases are TGTGCCAGCAGTCTAGGGACATCTAAGCAGTTCTTC. This codes for CASSLGTSKQFF.

The chain combines TRBV2 with TRBJ2-6; 10 nucleotides align to TRBD1. CDR3 size: 17 residues. Germline CDR1 and CDR2: SNHLY and FYNNEI. The V gene end was trimmed by 5 bases and the J gene end by 2 bases; junction bases not matched to a gene: 6. The DNA for the CDR3 is TGTGCCAGCAGTTTCGGGACAGGGGAAGCTGGGGCCAACGTCCTGACTTTC. Translation gives CASSFGTGEAGANVLTF.

The rearrangement joins TRBV11-3 to TRBJ2-2, with 7 bases aligning to TRBD1. Looked up from germline, CDR1 is SGHNT and CDR2 is YENEEA. V shed 4 bases and J 2 bases; nucleotides not matched to a gene: 10. This CDR3 comprises 17 residues. The CDR3 nucleotides are TGTGCCAGCAGCTCCCGACAGGGCCGAGTTAACACCGGGGAGCTGTTTTTT. Translating gives CASSSRQGRVNTGELFF. Combining the CDR3 with reference TRBV11-3 and TRBJ2-2 gives the whole variable domain EAGVVQSPRYKIIEKKQPVAFWCNPISGHNTLYWYLQNLGQGPELLIRYENEEAVDDSQLPKDRFSAERLKGVDSTLKIQPAELGDSAVYLCASSSRQGRVNTGELFFGEGSRLTVL.

This clone was observed once. This chain joins TRBV14 and TRBJ2-3, with TRBD1 identical over 11 bases. Germline values: CDR1 SGHDN, CDR2 FVKESK. The V segment lost 0 bases and the J segment 6 bases; nucleotides outside the gene matches: 8. The CDR3 has 17 amino acids. The CDR3 DNA reads as TGTGCCAGCAGCCAAGATATAAGGACAGGGGGCAGCGATACGCAGTATTTT. Protein product: CASSQDIRTGGSDTQYF.

The chain is built from TRBV4-2 and TRBJ2-1; 7 nucleotides agree with TRBD1. The trim removed 3 bases at V and 6 bases at J, leaving 17 bases unmatched. Per germline, CDR1 LGHNA and CDR2 YNFKEQ. This CDR3 spans 18 amino acids. The CDR3 bases are TGTGCCAGCAGCCATATCGCCCCTCGATTCACAGGGGCCAATGAGCAGTTCTTC. Protein: CASSHIAPRFTGANEQFF.

The count of this clone is one. The gene calls are TRBV14 and TRBJ1-1, with TRBD1 matching over 7 bases. Germline V CDR1 and CDR2: SGHDN, FVKESK. This CDR3 comprises 14 residues. V was clipped by 5 bases and J by 4 bases; unmatched bases: 7. The CDR3 is CASSKRQGITEAFF. The CDR3 bases are TGTGCCAGCAGCAAACGACAGGGAATCACTGAAGCTTTCTTT.